This T cell receptor beta chain was documented in a study of identical twins. This clonotype was found a few times. Germline V gene data show CDR1 as DFQATT and CDR2 as SNEGSKA (reference sequence). The CDR3 covers 13 residues. Trimming shortened V by 6 bases and J by 7 bases, and 16 bases separated the two germline ends. TCRdb re-called the 5' RACE reads with MiXCR, one entry per CDR3 protein. The sample lists nearly 200,000 distinct CDR3 sequences, around 15% occurring once. The same sample was also studied in work on T cells expressing NK-cell markers.

The chain uses TRBV20-1 and TRBJ2-1; D is unresolved. The sequence came from a woman aged 18-30 years in good health. Material: CD8+ T cells sorted from blood. CDR3 in DNA: TGCAGTGCCAGGAGCATTTTATGGAATGAGCAGTTCTTC. This gives the protein CSARSILWNEQFF.